The present entry profiles one TCR beta chain with its context. This record belongs to a study of control samples from healthy donors and cancer patients. Germline CDR1 reads SGHAT; CDR2 reads FQNNGV. Trimming cost V 1 base and J 0 bases, with 10 bases left between them. The CDR3 has 17 amino acids. Measured with immunoSEQ multiplex PCR; TCRdb has only the in-frame clones, and not every one. The repertoire includes more than 95,000 clones, roughly 92% of them detected once, and about 2.6% sits in the top ten. Sequencing was performed on blood. The clonotype was recovered from a man younger than 40 in good health. This sequence joins TRBV11-2 and TRBJ2-6; D call uncertain. The chain's CDR3 is CASSLVGVTSGANVLTF. In DNA form, the CDR3 reads TGTGCCAGCAGCTTAGTTGGGGTTACCTCTGGGGCCAACGTCCTGACTTTC.